The clone carrying this T cell receptor (beta chain) appeared a single time. Antigen: not known. Treatment here: roughly 20 received Ad26.COV2.S at low or high dose, single or two shots; about 5 received placebo; per-sample allocation not given. Samples analyzed were those drawn on day 63 after the first vaccine or placebo injection. Participants' vaccine, an Ad26 vector, delivered Wuhan-strain SARS-CoV-2 spike. The CDR3 extends over 13 amino acids. Germline values: CDR1 SGHAT, CDR2 FQNNGV. The germline V and J ends were trimmed by 5 bases and 1 base, with 8 bases remaining between them. The record originates from a study of Ad26.COV2.S vaccination and SARS-CoV-2 variants. Whole-study context: Donor participated within the Ad26.COV2.S arm of the COV1001 trial.

Data came from immunoSEQ multiplex PCR; TCRdb stores just in-frame clones and leaves some out. The repertoire has fewer than 800,000 clones, 89% of them found once; the top ten carry over 1.3%. The study's findings and limits: Placebo and vaccine recipients had non-spike TCR breadth that was similar.

The chain has TRBV11-2 and TRBJ1-1, with D possibly TRBD1 on 5 matching bases. The clonotype comes from a person aged 18-65 years who received the Ad26.COV2.S COVID-19 vaccine or a placebo. Sequencing used peripheral blood, obtained in a trial of Ad26.COV2.S vaccine versus placebo. CDR3 in amino acids: CASSGGPNTEAFF. The CDR3 DNA sequence: TGTGCCAGCAGCGGGGGACCGAACACTGAAGCTTTCTTT. The whole variable domain, filled in from reference TRBV11-2 and TRBJ1-1, reads EAGVAQSPRYKIIEKRQSVAFWCNPISGHATLYWYQQILGQGPKLLIQFQNNGVVDDSQLPKDRFSAERLKGVDSTLKIQPAKLEDSAVYLCASSGGPNTEAFFGQGTRLTVV.